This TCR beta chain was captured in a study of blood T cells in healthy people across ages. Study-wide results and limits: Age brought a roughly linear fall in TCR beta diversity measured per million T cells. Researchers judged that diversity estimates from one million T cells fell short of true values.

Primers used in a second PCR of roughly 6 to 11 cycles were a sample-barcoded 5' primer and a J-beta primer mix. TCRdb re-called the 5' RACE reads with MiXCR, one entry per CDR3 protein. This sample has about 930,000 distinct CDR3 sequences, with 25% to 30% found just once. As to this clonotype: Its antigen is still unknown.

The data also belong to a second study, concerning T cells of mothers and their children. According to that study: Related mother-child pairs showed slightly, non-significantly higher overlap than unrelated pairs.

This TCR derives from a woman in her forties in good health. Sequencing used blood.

The CDR3 sequence: CASSASTGGDYNEQFF. CDR3 DNA sequence: TGTGCCAGCAGCGCCTCCACAGGGGGTGACTACAATGAGCAGTTCTTC. This sequence joins TRBV9 and TRBJ2-1; 8 nucleotides agree with TRBD1. This CDR3 has 16 amino acids. Germline CDR1 reads SGDLS; CDR2 reads YYNGEE. Germline trimming cut 3 bases from V and 3 bases from J; bases unmatched to any gene: 8.